This T cell receptor (beta chain) was profiled in a study of blood T cell repertoires in COVID-19. Looking at the study overall: Sites across the United States, Italy and Spain contributed samples from acute and convalescent COVID-19.

The data were produced by immunoSEQ multiplex PCR, yet TCRdb's version contains in-frame clones alone and is incomplete. Of tens of thousands of clones detected, approximately 80% appear once; the ten largest clones hold about 6%. Sequencing input: peripheral blood. This sequence was found in a woman aged 60-70 years with acute or convalescent COVID-19.

The CDR3 region is CASSTTDRIFNTEAFF. In DNA form, the CDR3 reads TGTGCCAGTAGTACGACGGACAGGATTTTTAACACTGAAGCTTTCTTT. This rearrangement joins TRBV19 to TRBJ1-1, with 7 positions matching TRBD1. The CDR3 spans 16 residues. V shed 4 bases and J 2 bases; nucleotides not matched to a gene: 10. CDR1 and CDR2 (germline): LNHDA, SQIVND (reference sequence).